The 25 T cell receptor beta chains below all came from one sample that was sequenced in a study of response to subunit inactivated influenza vaccine. TCRdb re-called the RT-PCR reads with MiXCR, one entry per CDR3 protein. The sample holds about half a million distinct CDR3 sequences; about 8% are singletons and the top ten take 13%. The source was PBMCs from blood, collected less than 25 months after vaccination. The receptors come from a man in his fifties or sixties who received an inactivated influenza vaccine.

This clonotype was recorded many times. This chain uses TRBV5-1 with TRBJ2-1, with TRBD2 as a possible D gene (5 bases). This CDR3 region has 17 residues. Per the germline V gene, CDR1 is SGHRS and CDR2 is YFSETQ. Trimming removed 0 bases at V and 7 bases at J, with 20 bases between. The CDR3 region has the DNA TGCGCCAGCAGCTTGGAGTTGGACTCACTCGGTGGGAATGAGCAGTTCTTC. It is translated as CASSLELDSLGGNEQFF.

The chain employs TRBV12-3 or TRBV12-4 and TRBJ1-5, with TRBD1 as a possible D gene (5 bases). The length of the CDR3 is 15 residues. V lost 3 bases to trimming and J lost 0 bases, with 9 bases between them. CDR3 region: CASSFRQFSNQPQHF. CDR3 coding DNA: TGTGCCAGCAGTTTTAGACAGTTTAGCAATCAGCCCCAGCATTTT.

This clonotype appeared many times. The chain employs TRBV4-1 and TRBJ2-1, with D possibly TRBD1 on 8 matching bases. V shed 0 bases and J shed 2 bases, with 17 bases lying between them. CDR3 size: 18 residues. The germline CDR1 and CDR2 sequences are MGHRA and YSYEKL. CDR3 nucleotides: TGCGCCAGCAGCCAAGATCACAGGGGGGGAGTCGCCTACAATGAGCAGTTCTTC. Translation: CASSQDHRGGVAYNEQFF.

This clonotype was found a few times. J is TRBJ1-4 and V is TRBV2; a possible D gene is TRBD1 (6 bases). Germline values: CDR1 SNHLY, CDR2 FYNNEI. The CDR3 covers 14 residues. V lost 7 bases and J lost 3, with 12 bases in between. The CDR3 protein is CASNGGQPNEKLFF. Here the CDR3 DNA reads TGTGCCAGCAATGGAGGACAGCCTAATGAAAAACTGTTTTTT.

The chain couples TRBV9 to TRBJ2-3; 8 bases align to TRBD1. V trimming: 3 bases; J trimming: 4 bases; junction bases outside the gene matches: 4. This CDR3 contains 14 residues. Germline V gene data show CDR1 as SGDLS and CDR2 as YYNGEE. CDR3 DNA sequence: TGTGCCAGCAGCGCAGGGGGCGGTCCAGATACGCAGTATTTT. It specifies CASSAGGGPDTQYF. Using reference TRBV9 and TRBJ2-3 for the parts outside the CDR3, the full variable domain is DSGVTQTPKHLITATGQRVTLRCSPRSGDLSVYWYQQSLDQGLQFLIQYYNGEERAKGNILERFSAQQFPDLHSELNLSSLELGDSALYFCASSAGGGPDTQYFGPGTRLTVL.

V usage is TRBV7-8 and J usage is TRBJ1-4, with no clear D. The CDR3 loop spans 16 amino acids. The germline CDR1 and CDR2 sequences are SGHVS and FQNEAQ. The V end was cut by 6 bases, the J end by 0 bases, with 14 bases between. The CDR3 bases are TGTGCCAGCAGTCGCGACGACTCGGCAACTAATGAAAAACTGTTTTTT. Its translation: CASSRDDSATNEKLFF.

The gene calls are TRBV30 and TRBJ2-7; D unclear. CDR1 and CDR2 (germline): GTSNPN, SVGIG (reference sequence). The germline V and J ends were trimmed by 0 bases and 3 bases, with 6 bases remaining between them. There are 12 residues in the CDR3. The DNA for the CDR3 is TGTGCCTGGAGTGTACAGAGCTACGAGCAGTACTTC. It codes for CAWSVQSYEQYF.

This clonotype was detected ten times or more. The chain links TRBV28 to TRBJ2-2; TRBD2 might be the D (6 bases). The V and J ends lost 5 bases and 2 bases respectively, with 12 bases between them. CDR3 length: 15 amino acids. Germline assignment: CDR1 MDHEN and CDR2 SYDVKM. The CDR3 sequence is CASSPGDLNTGELFF. The CDR3 bases are TGTGCCAGCAGTCCGGGGGATTTAAACACCGGGGAGCTGTTTTTT.

The V and J genes are TRBV5-8 and TRBJ1-5; no clear D gene. V gave up 2 bases and J gave up 0 bases, with 9 bases separating them. Germline V lookup: CDR1 SGHTS, CDR2 YDEGEE. The CDR3 sequence is 15 residues long. The CDR3 loop is CASSFTTSSNQPQHF. For the CDR3, the DNA is TGTGCCAGCAGCTTTACGACTAGTAGCAATCAGCCCCAGCATTTT.

J is TRBJ2-1 and V is TRBV11-2; D perhaps matches TRBD1 (7 bases). The length of the CDR3 is 16 residues. In germline, CDR1 is SGHAT, CDR2 FQNNGV. V lost 0 bases and J lost 5, with 14 bases in between. The CDR3 region has the DNA TGTGCCAGCAGCTTAGATGTGTTCAGGGGGGACAATGAGCAGTTCTTC. This translates into CASSLDVFRGDNEQFF.

The V and J genes are TRBV7-6 and TRBJ2-3; 7 bases are shared with TRBD1. V shed 5 bases, J shed 3 bases, and the junction held 5 bases outside the gene matches. The CDR3 has 14 amino acids. Germline CDR1 is SGHVS and CDR2 is FNYEAQ. CDR3: CASSRGGWTDTQYF. In nucleotides, the CDR3 is TGTGCCAGCAGCAGAGGGGGCTGGACAGATACGCAGTATTTT. Filled out from reference TRBV7-6 and TRBJ2-3, the complete variable domain reads GAGVSQSPRYKVTKRGQDVALRCDPISGHVSLYWYRQALGQGPEFLTYFNYEAQQDKSGLPNDRFSAERPEGSISTLTIQRTEQRDSAMYRCASSRGGWTDTQYFGPGTRLTVL.

This clonotype was observed a handful of times. The genes are TRBV28 and TRBJ2-7; D perhaps matches TRBD1 (5 bases). With 4 bases removed from V and 0 bases from J, the gap between germline ends came to 10 bases. This CDR3 is built from 14 residues. Germline values: CDR1 MDHEN, CDR2 SYDVKM. The DNA for the CDR3 is TGTGCCAGCAGTTACCCCAGGGTCTCCTACGAGCAGTACTTC. Amino acid sequence: CASSYPRVSYEQYF.

This clonotype was counted at least ten times. The chain has TRBV6-1 and TRBJ1-5, with TRBD1 matching 9 bases. The V gene end was trimmed by 3 bases and the J gene end by 2 bases; junction bases not matched to a gene: 2. The CDR3 has 15 amino acids. Germline-derived CDR1 and CDR2 are MNHNS and SASEGT. CDR3: CASSEDRGGNQPQHF. The CDR3 region has the DNA TGTGCCAGCAGTGAGGACAGGGGTGGCAATCAGCCCCAGCATTTT.

This clonotype was detected ten times or more. The genes are TRBV7-9 and TRBJ1-3, with 7 bases identical to TRBD1. CDR1 is SEHNR and CDR2 is FQNEAQ in the germline V gene (reference sequence). The CDR3 extends over 15 amino acids. Trimming cost V 2 bases and J 1 base; bases outside gene matches: 2. CDR3 protein: CASSLTTGSGNTIYF. The CDR3 nucleotides are TGTGCCAGCAGCTTAACGACAGGGTCTGGAAACACCATATATTTT.

This rearrangement joins TRBV20-1 to TRBJ2-3; D unclear. The CDR3 loop spans 11 amino acids. Germline assignment: CDR1 DFQATT and CDR2 SNEGSKA (reference sequence). With 3 bases removed from V and 5 bases from J, the gap between germline ends came to 6 bases. The CDR3 sequence: CSARVKDTQYF. For the CDR3, the DNA is TGCAGTGCTAGGGTAAAAGATACGCAGTATTTT.

The chain joins TRBV20-1 to TRBJ2-3; D is perhaps TRBD1 or TRBD2 (6 bases each). V gave up 0 bases and J gave up 1 base, with 17 bases separating them. Looked up from germline, CDR1 is DFQATT and CDR2 is SNEGSKA (reference sequence). CDR3 size: 17 residues. The CDR3 coding sequence is TGCAGTGCTAGAGAGAATAGAGGGGGGAGGCGCACAGATACGCAGTATTTT. Protein product: CSARENRGGRRTDTQYF.

This clonotype occurred a few times. The chain links TRBV6-2 or TRBV6-3 to TRBJ2-7; D perhaps matches TRBD2 (6 bases). Trimming took 6 bases from V and 1 from J, leaving 16 bases between them. There are 15 residues in the CDR3. Germline lookup yields CDR1 MNHEY and CDR2 SVGEGT. In DNA, the CDR3 is TGTGCCAGCAGCCCCCGCGCTGGGAGGTCCTACGAGCAGTACTTC. Amino acid sequence: CASSPRAGRSYEQYF.

This clonotype was counted many times. The genes are TRBV7-2 and TRBJ2-3; 8 bases fit TRBD2. Per the germline V gene, CDR1 is SGHTA and CDR2 is FQGNSA. Losses at the gene ends were 1 base for V and 3 bases for J; bases not matched to a gene: 6. This CDR3 comprises 16 residues. In nucleotides, the CDR3 is TGTGCCAGCAGCTTAGTAACTAGCGGTCTTACAGATACGCAGTATTTT. Its protein is CASSLVTSGLTDTQYF.

A few counts support this clonotype. The chain links TRBV4-2 to TRBJ2-2; 9 nucleotides align to TRBD2. CDR1 is LGHNA and CDR2 is YNFKEQ in the germline V gene. The CDR3 is 16 amino acids. Trimming took 0 bases from V and 6 from J; bases not matched to a gene: 5. CDR3 bases: TGTGCCAGCAGCCAAGATTGGCTAGCGGGGTCCGGGGAGCTGTTTTTT. Translating it yields CASSQDWLAGSGELFF.

This clonotype was counted between two and nine times. The chain is built from TRBV28 and TRBJ2-5, with 9 bases that match TRBD2. CDR3 length equals 15 residues. V dropped 2 bases and J dropped 3; count of bases not matched to a gene: 4. CDR1 and CDR2 from the germline V gene are MDHEN and SYDVKM. Here the CDR3 reads CASSLLAGGKETQYF. CDR3 bases: TGTGCCAGCAGTTTACTGGCGGGGGGGAAAGAGACCCAGTACTTC.

V gene TRBV6-2 or TRBV6-3 combines with J gene TRBJ2-3; 7 nucleotides agree with TRBD2. Per germline, CDR1 MNHEY and CDR2 SVGEGT. The CDR3 sequence is 16 residues long. The V segment lost 2 bases and the J segment 0 bases; nucleotides outside the gene matches: 5. The CDR3 nucleotides read TGTGCCAGCAGTTACCCGCTAGCGGCTAGCACAGATACGCAGTATTTT. This translates into CASSYPLAASTDTQYF.

This clonotype appeared a few times. DNA of the CDR3: TGTGCCAGCAGCGACAGGAATCGTCAAGGTGGCTACACCTTC. Translation: CASSDRNRQGGYTF. The rearrangement links TRBV6-1 to TRBJ1-2; possible D gene TRBD1, 6 bases. V shed 6 bases and J shed 7 bases, with 18 bases lying between them. The CDR3 has 14 residues. Looked up from germline, CDR1 is MNHNS and CDR2 is SASEGT.

The table lists this clonotype with many counts. The J gene is TRBJ1-5, the V gene TRBV7-8, with TRBD1 as a possible D gene (5 bases). V was trimmed by 0 bases and J by 7 bases, leaving 22 bases between them. Germline V CDR1 and CDR2: SGHVS, FQNEAQ. The CDR3 extends over 18 amino acids. This CDR3 is CASSLAQNPRAYAQPQHF. CDR3 in DNA: TGTGCCAGCAGCTTAGCGCAAAACCCCAGGGCATACGCGCAGCCCCAGCATTTT. The complete variable domain, with remaining parts taken from reference TRBV7-8 and TRBJ1-5, reads GAGVSQSPRYKVAKRGQDVALRCDPISGHVSLFWYQQALGQGPEFLTYFQNEAQLDKSGLPSDRFFAERPEGSVSTLKIQRTQQEDSAVYLCASSLAQNPRAYAQPQHFGDGTRLSIL.

This clonotype was observed at least ten times. This chain links TRBV12-3 or TRBV12-4 with TRBJ1-1; D remains unclear. The V and J ends lost 6 bases and 4 bases respectively, with 15 bases between them. This CDR3 has 14 residues. In DNA form, the CDR3 reads TGTGCCAGCAGCTCCGGTGGAGGGAGCACTGAAGCTTTCTTT. It codes for CASSSGGGSTEAFF.

The chain has TRBV5-1 and TRBJ1-1; TRBD1 agrees at 7 bases. CDR1 is SGHRS, CDR2 YFSETQ, per germline. V trimming: 4 bases; J trimming: 3 bases; junction bases outside the gene matches: 6. The CDR3 extends over 14 amino acids. The CDR3 is CASSPGTAYTEAFF. CDR3 sequence (DNA): TGCGCCAGCAGCCCCGGGACAGCCTACACTGAAGCTTTCTTT.